Listed here are 20 T cell receptor beta chains from one sample, sequenced in a study of identical twins. Each CDR3 protein gets one entry after TCRdb re-called the 5' RACE reads with MiXCR. The sample lists approximately 600,000 distinct CDR3 sequences, roughly 7.1% occurring once. These data were also filed under a second study, of yellow fever vaccine responses in identical twins.

The material sequenced was PBMCs. The source is a woman aged 18-30 years in good health.

This clonotype was detected a few times. The V gene is TRBV12-3 or TRBV12-4, the J gene TRBJ2-4; the D gene is possibly TRBD2 (6 bases). Trimming took off 6 bases at V and 4 bases at J, with 13 bases between the two ends. This CDR3 has 14 amino acids. The CDR3 DNA reads as TGTGCCAGCAGCTATGGGGGGAGGAAAAACATTCAGTACTTC. As protein: CASSYGGRKNIQYF.

The sample holds many counts of this clonotype. The rearrangement uses TRBV5-6 and TRBJ1-1; no definite D call. CDR1 is SGHDT, CDR2 YYEEEE, per germline. The CDR3 is 13 amino acids. Trimming cost V 4 bases and J 11 bases, with 18 bases left between them. Written as DNA, the CDR3 is TGTGCCAGCAGCAACTGGGCCCGCCTGGAGGCTTTCTTT. This gives the protein CASSNWARLEAFF.

The chain employs TRBV7-8 and TRBJ1-5; 9 bases line up with TRBD1. Germline V gives CDR1 SGHVS, CDR2 FQNEAQ. The CDR3 loop spans 14 amino acids. V lost 5 bases, J lost 6 bases, and 5 bases stayed unmatched. CDR3 coding DNA: TGTGCCAGCAGCGATTACAGGGGGCCTCAGCCCCAGCATTTT. Protein: CASSDYRGPQPQHF.

This clonotype was observed a handful of times. This chain uses TRBV7-8 with TRBJ2-7; TRBD2 matches at 11 bases. This CDR3 comprises 17 residues. V was clipped by 5 bases and J by 0 bases; unmatched bases: 9. Germline CDR1 reads SGHVS; CDR2 reads FQNEAQ. The CDR3 nucleotides read TGTGCCAGCAGCCCATGGACTAGCGGGCCCACCTCCTACGAGCAGTACTTC. Protein: CASSPWTSGPTSYEQYF.

This clonotype came up many times. One junction end does not reproduce the germline sequence, and a read error may be involved. The gene calls are TRBV12-3 or TRBV12-4 and TRBJ2-1, with D unresolved. This CDR3 region has 13 residues. CDR3 coding DNA: TGTGCCAGCAGACCTCCCCAACCCGTCCCTCCACTCTTC. Amino acid sequence: CASRPPQPVPPLF.

The chain couples TRBV12-3 or TRBV12-4 to TRBJ2-1; TRBD2 aligns across 9 bases. This CDR3 comprises 14 residues. V shed 6 bases, J shed 5 bases, and the junction held 5 bases outside the gene matches. The CDR3 region has the DNA TGTGCCAGCAGCCGACTAGCGGCGAACAATGAGCAGTTCTTC. Protein product: CASSRLAANNEQFF.

This clonotype was detected many times. V usage is TRBV12-3 or TRBV12-4 and J usage is TRBJ2-2, with TRBD2 matching 9 bases. CDR3 size: 15 residues. V was pared by 3 bases and J by 6 bases, with 5 bases of the junction left unmatched. CDR3 DNA sequence: TGTGCCAGCAGTTTTGGCGGGGGGGCGGCCGGGGAGCTGTTTTTT. Its translation is CASSFGGGAAGELFF.

This clonotype has only a few counts. This chain uses TRBV19 with TRBJ2-1; 8 nucleotides align to TRBD2. Trimming at V came to 0 bases and at J to 9 bases, leaving 7 bases not matched to a gene. The CDR3 length is 15 residues. Looked up from germline, CDR1 is LNHDA and CDR2 is SQIVND (reference sequence). CDR3 residues: CASSIDGLAGAEQFF. The CDR3 DNA reads as TGTGCCAGTAGTATAGACGGACTAGCTGGCGCTGAGCAGTTCTTC.

The genes are TRBV18 and TRBJ2-1, with TRBD2 matching over 8 bases. The length of the CDR3 is 17 residues. After removal of 3 bases from V and 1 base from J, the junction contained 8 bases not matched to a gene. Germline V CDR1 and CDR2: KGHSH, LQKENI. Written as DNA, the CDR3 is TGTGCCAGCTCACCCCCCTCCAGCGGGAGTTCCTACAATGAGCAGTTCTTC. It is translated as CASSPPSSGSSYNEQFF.

This clonotype came up a few times. The CDR3 coding sequence is TGCAGTGCTAGAGCCTATAGCGGGGGCCCTCTCGGGGAGCTGTTTTTT. Translation gives CSARAYSGGPLGELFF. The gene calls are TRBV20-1 and TRBJ2-2; 9 bases are shared with TRBD2. The ends lost 1 base at V and 7 bases at J; junction bases unmatched: 10. CDR3 length equals 16 residues. Germline values: CDR1 DFQATT, CDR2 SNEGSKA (reference sequence).

V is TRBV28 and J is TRBJ2-1, with 11 bases fitting TRBD1. The V segment lost 2 bases and the J segment 6 bases; nucleotides outside the gene matches: 6. The CDR3 runs 16 residues. Germline V gene lookup returns CDR1 MDHEN and CDR2 SYDVKM. CDR3 in DNA: TGTGCCAGCAGTTTAGCCCGGACAGGGGGCCGCAATGAGCAGTTCTTC. Protein sequence: CASSLARTGGRNEQFF.

The CDR3: CARRNDRVRGGEQYV. For the CDR3, the DNA is TGTGCCAGAAGAAACGACAGGGTGAGAGGTGGCGAGCAGTACGTC. The V and J genes are TRBV12-3 or TRBV12-4 and TRBJ2-7, with 7 bases fitting TRBD1. The CDR3 is 15 amino acids. The trim removed 9 bases at V and 6 bases at J, leaving 17 bases unmatched.

This clonotype was counted between two and nine times. The V gene is TRBV5-5, the J gene TRBJ2-2; TRBD2 agrees at 7 bases. The trim removed 1 base at V and 4 bases at J, leaving 4 bases unmatched. The CDR3 loop spans 15 amino acids. Looked up from germline, CDR1 is SGHKS and CDR2 is YYEKEE (reference sequence). The CDR3 region is CASSLTSESTGELFF. CDR3 sequence (DNA): TGTGCCAGCAGCTTGACTAGCGAGAGCACCGGGGAGCTGTTTTTT.

This clonotype was detected many times. This sequence joins TRBV20-1 and TRBJ1-5, with D possibly matching TRBD1 (6 bases). The V and J ends lost 2 bases and 0 bases respectively, with 14 bases between them. CDR3 length equals 16 residues. CDR1 and CDR2 from the germline V gene are DFQATT and SNEGSKA (reference sequence). CDR3 residues: CSARLWQGNSNQPQHF. CDR3 nucleotides: TGCAGTGCTAGACTATGGCAGGGGAATAGCAATCAGCCCCAGCATTTT.

This clonotype has a count of ten or more. The chain links TRBV6-5 to TRBJ1-5, with D unclear. Germline V gives CDR1 MNHEY, CDR2 SVGAGI. This CDR3 contains 14 residues. Trimming took 2 bases from V and 7 from J, leaving 12 bases between them. CDR3 in amino acids: CASSYDPSRQPQHF. CDR3 nucleotides: TGTGCCAGCAGTTACGATCCCAGCAGGCAGCCCCAGCATTTT.

The sample holds a few counts of this clonotype. This chain links TRBV19 with TRBJ2-7, with a possible D match to TRBD1 (5 bases). The CDR3 sequence is 13 residues long. Germline loops: CDR1 LNHDA, CDR2 SQIVND (reference sequence). V dropped 0 bases and J dropped 4 bases, with 7 bases sitting between them. The CDR3, as DNA: TGTGCCAGTAGTATAGATAAGGGGTACGAGCAGTACTTC. This translates into CASSIDKGYEQYF.

The chain uses TRBV6-2 or TRBV6-3 and TRBJ2-4; tentative D call: TRBD1 (6 bases). This CDR3 is built from 13 residues. V was cut by 5 bases and J by 9 bases, with 14 bases left in between. Germline values: CDR1 MNHEY, CDR2 SVGEGT. The DNA for the CDR3 is TGTGCCAGCAGTACGATCCTACAGGGCATTCAGTACTTC. Amino acid sequence: CASSTILQGIQYF.

This clonotype has just a few counts. The chain joins TRBV29-1 to TRBJ1-1, with a possible D match to TRBD1 (6 bases). The V gene lost 7 bases and the J gene lost 3 bases, with 12 bases spanning the gap. The CDR3 has 12 amino acids. Germline CDR1 is SQVTM and CDR2 is ANQGSEA. Here the CDR3 reads CSGTEGYTEAFF. Written as DNA, the CDR3 is TGCAGCGGGACAGAGGGATACACTGAAGCTTTCTTT.

This clonotype was detected only a few times. This chain connects TRBV20-1 to TRBJ2-1; 9 bases agree with TRBD2. There are 16 residues in the CDR3. V lost 0 bases and J lost 4; bases outside the gene matches: 7. Germline V lookup: CDR1 DFQATT, CDR2 SNEGSKA (reference sequence). CDR3 sequence: CSARDWASGAYNEQFF. CDR3 in DNA: TGCAGTGCTAGAGATTGGGCTAGCGGGGCTTACAATGAGCAGTTCTTC.

The sample holds many counts of this clonotype. V is TRBV12-3 or TRBV12-4 and J is TRBJ1-1; D gene ambiguous. The CDR3 covers 13 residues. V gave up 6 bases and J gave up 4 bases, with 12 bases separating them. The chain's CDR3 is CASREAEVTEAFF. CDR3 sequence (DNA): TGTGCCAGCAGGGAGGCGGAGGTCACTGAAGCTTTCTTT.